This TCR beta chain appears in the sequencing data of a study of blood T cell repertoires in COVID-19 (dated by TCRdb to about 2020). For the wider study: The collaborator samples originated in the United States, Italy and Spain and spanned the acute and convalescent phases of COVID-19. The material from the prospective study consisted of cDNA or gDNA derived from T cells, B-cell-depleted T cells, or PBMCs. Deeply sampled blood TCRbeta repertoires from subjects exposed to, actively infected with, or recovered from COVID-19 were included in the dataset. The repertoires were released in a freely available public database intended as a resource for research on the immune response to SARS-CoV-2. Samples came from the ongoing ImmuneRACE study (first 160 participants) plus 1,254 subjects from 6 global collaborators. The sample metadata nearly always contained a de-identified subject ID, COVID-19 status, age in years and sex. Where available, HLA class I and class II types were taken from metadata supplied by the sample provider and were not determined by assay-based typing. Study-level results and caveats: The amount of clinical and demographic metadata varied by source and participant and was provided uncurated.

The germline V gene yields MGHRA for CDR1 and YSYEKL for CDR2. V sheds 0 bases and J sheds 0 bases, leaving 12 bases between their ends. From the cysteine up to the phenylalanine, the CDR3 has a length of 17 residues. The CDR3 DNA has 51 bases and is translated from base 1. Collaborating institutions collected whole blood in K2EDTA tubes following their own protocols. For TCRbeta analysis, collaborators shipped samples as frozen whole blood, isolated PBMCs, or DNA extracted from either of those sample types. TCRbeta CDR3 regions were amplified from genomic DNA by means of the immunoSEQ Assay, a bias-controlled multiplex PCR. On the study's bioinformatics: Nucleated cell counts per sample were estimated from amplification of reference gene primers within the assay. Sequence reads were collapsed and filtered to measure the absolute abundance of every unique TCRbeta CDR3 rearrangement. For each sample, productive Simpson clonality was calculated as the square root of Simpson's diversity index across productive rearrangements. TCRdb took over this immuneACCESS table, retaining in-frame rearrangements with V and J assigned. Such tables are incomplete; in checked studies, under half of the missing clones stem from an unresolved V gene, and the remainder is unexplained. The DNA gave D and trimming, while V, J and clone size come from that table. The sample has some 140,000 clones on record, 84% of them singletons. Under 1.5% of the sample goes to the ten largest clones.

This clone has just a few counts. Its antigen is still unknown. Base qualities are not recorded, but no much larger clone differs from it by a single base. What was sequenced was peripheral blood. The sequence joins TRBV4-1 to TRBJ2-1; the D gene is perhaps TRBD2, on 5 matching bases. The origin of this receptor is a man between 60 and 70 years old with acute or convalescent COVID-19. The base sequence is TGCGCCAGCAGCCAAGAAGGCCGGGGTAACTCCTACAATGAGCAGTTCTTC. Protein translation: CASSQEGRGNSYNEQFF.